This is a list of T cell receptor beta chains from one sample in a study of shared clonotypes between healthy human individuals. The table came from immunoSEQ multiplex PCR; TCRdb's copy has only in-frame clones and leaves some out. The sample records about 2.2 million clones, 93% being singletons. Sequencing used naive CD8+ T cells from PBMCs. These receptors originate from a man younger than 30 in good health. Some clones in this sample may be carry-over from other donors' samples. Each CDR3 is given with its conserved first and last residue. The order of the fields is clone size, D gene, J gene, CDR3 length, V gene, CDR3 protein, CDR3 DNA. D genes are given only for firm matches. Clone sizes are given selectively: once, few, many, or a class where the clone is expanded.

size: NA
D: NA
J: TRBJ2-1
length: 20
V: TRBV4-1
CDR3: CASSQSDRHMVFAEGNEQFF
DNA: TGCGCCAGCAGCCAATCGGACCGTCATATGGTCTTTGCCGAAGGCAATGAGCAGTTCTTC

size: NA
D: TRBD1
J: TRBJ2-3
length: 13
V: TRBV29-1
CDR3: CSARPGGADTQYF
DNA: TGCAGCGCCCGCCCAGGGGGAGCAGATACGCAGTATTTT

size: NA
D: TRBD1
J: TRBJ2-3
length: 17
V: TRBV7-9
CDR3: CASSYITGGLGTDTQYF
DNA: TGTGCCAGCAGCTATATTACAGGGGGCTTAGGCACAGATACGCAGTATTTT

size: NA
D: TRBD2
J: TRBJ2-3
length: 17
V: TRBV4-3
CDR3: CASSQEVPGLAIDTQYF
DNA: TGCGCCAGCAGCCAAGAGGTGCCGGGACTAGCGATAGATACGCAGTATTTT

size: NA
D: TRBD1
J: TRBJ1-2
length: 13
V: TRBV19
CDR3: CATRRQGDYGYTF
DNA: TGTGCCACTAGACGACAGGGCGACTATGGCTACACCTTC

size: NA
D: NA
J: TRBJ2-7
length: 14
V: TRBV9
CDR3: CASSPGTQAYEQYF
DNA: TGTGCCAGCAGCCCCGGGACGCAGGCCTACGAGCAGTACTTC

size: NA
D: NA
J: TRBJ2-7
length: 13
V: TRBV7-2
CDR3: CASSSLAPYEQYF
DNA: TGTGCCAGCAGCTCCTTGGCCCCCTACGAGCAGTACTTC

size: NA
D: TRBD2
J: TRBJ2-1
length: 15
V: TRBV12-5
CDR3: CASGSGTSGRDEQFF
DNA: TGTGCTAGTGGTTCGGGGACTAGCGGGAGGGATGAGCAGTTCTTC

size: once
D: TRBD1
J: TRBJ1-2
length: 15
V: TRBV2
CDR3: CASIGRTGSNYGYTF
DNA: TGTGCCAGCATCGGAAGGACAGGTTCTAACTATGGCTACACCTTC

size: NA
D: NA
J: TRBJ1-1
length: 15
V: TRBV10-2
CDR3: CASSVGPRSSTEAFF
DNA: TGCGCCAGCAGTGTGGGACCGCGGTCAAGCACTGAAGCTTTCTTT

size: NA
D: NA
J: TRBJ1-5
length: 14
V: TRBV27
CDR3: CASSFRGSNQPQHF
DNA: TGTGCCAGCAGTTTTAGGGGTAGCAATCAGCCCCAGCATTTT

size: NA
D: NA
J: TRBJ2-1
length: 10
V: TRBV7-6
CDR3: CASSGAQQFF
DNA: TGTGCCAGCAGCGGAGCCCAGCAGTTCTTC

size: NA
D: NA
J: TRBJ1-1
length: 17
V: TRBV2
CDR3: CASSIPYGDRSRTEAFF
DNA: TGTGCCAGCAGTATTCCTTACGGCGACAGGTCGAGGACTGAAGCTTTCTTT

size: NA
D: NA
J: TRBJ1-5
length: 14
V: TRBV27
CDR3: CASSFARGNQPQHF
DNA: TGTGCCAGCAGTTTTGCCCGGGGCAATCAGCCCCAGCATTTT

size: NA
D: NA
J: TRBJ2-6
length: 14
V: TRBV19
CDR3: CASQGSSGANVLTF
DNA: TGTGCCAGTCAGGGGAGCTCTGGGGCCAACGTCCTGACTTTC

size: NA
D: TRBD2
J: TRBJ2-2
length: 17
V: TRBV5-1
CDR3: CASSLVLAGGSTGELFF
DNA: TGCGCCAGCAGCTTAGTGCTAGCGGGAGGCAGCACCGGGGAGCTGTTTTTT

size: NA
D: NA
J: TRBJ1-2
length: 15
V: TRBV9
CDR3: CASSGGAVPFYGYTF
DNA: TGTGCCAGCAGCGGGGGTGCAGTCCCTTTCTATGGCTACACCTTC

size: NA
D: NA
J: TRBJ2-7
length: 14
V: TRBV11-2
CDR3: CASSLVLLPYEQYF
DNA: TGTGCCAGCAGCTTAGTACTCTTGCCCTACGAGCAGTACTTC

size: NA
D: NA
J: TRBJ2-1
length: 14
V: TRBV9
CDR3: CASSDPYANNEQFF
DNA: TGTGCCAGCAGCGACCCGTACGCGAACAATGAGCAGTTCTTC

size: NA
D: TRBD1
J: TRBJ2-7
length: 15
V: TRBV2
CDR3: CASSPRQGGRNEQYF
DNA: TGTGCCAGCAGCCCTAGACAGGGGGGTCGGAACGAGCAGTACTTC

size: NA
D: TRBD2
J: TRBJ2-7
length: 16
V: TRBV27
CDR3: CASSLGTSGRAYEQYF
DNA: TGTGCCAGCAGTTTAGGGACTAGCGGGAGGGCCTACGAGCAGTACTTC

size: NA
D: TRBD1
J: TRBJ2-7
length: 16
V: TRBV4-1
CDR3: CASSQSAGTGTYEQYF
DNA: TGCGCCAGCAGCCAATCGGCCGGGACAGGGACCTACGAGCAGTACTTC

size: NA
D: NA
J: TRBJ2-2
length: 15
V: TRBV27
CDR3: CASSNRVLDTGELFF
DNA: TGTGCCAGCAGTAACAGGGTATTGGACACCGGGGAGCTGTTTTTT

size: NA
D: NA
J: TRBJ1-1
length: 13
V: TRBV30
CDR3: CAWKAGALTEAFF
DNA: TGTGCCTGGAAAGCCGGGGCGCTGACTGAAGCTTTCTTT

size: NA
D: NA
J: TRBJ1-5
length: 14
V: TRBV19
CDR3: CASSRAGSNQPQHF
DNA: TGTGCCAGTAGTAGGGCGGGTTCCAATCAGCCCCAGCATTTT

size: NA
D: NA
J: TRBJ2-1
length: 16
V: TRBV27
CDR3: CASSSLLGVSHNEQFF
DNA: TGTGCCAGCAGCTCTCTACTGGGGGTCTCCCACAATGAGCAGTTCTTC

size: once
D: NA
J: TRBJ2-7
length: 15
V: TRBV4-3
CDR3: CASSQVFLSSNEQYF
DNA: TGCGCCAGCAGCCAAGTTTTCCTTAGCAGCAACGAGCAGTACTTC

size: NA
D: NA
J: TRBJ2-7
length: 11
V: TRBV6-6
CDR3: CASSNNYEQYF
DNA: TGTGCCAGCAGTAACAATTACGAGCAGTACTTC

size: once
D: NA
J: TRBJ2-7
length: 15
V: TRBV7-6
CDR3: CASSFSERALHEQYF
DNA: TGTGCCAGCAGCTTTAGCGAAAGGGCCCTCCACGAGCAGTACTTC

size: NA
D: TRBD1
J: TRBJ1-1
length: 15
V: TRBV13
CDR3: CASSPRTGRNTEAFF
DNA: TGTGCCAGCAGCCCCCGGACAGGGAGGAACACTGAAGCTTTCTTT

size: NA
D: NA
J: TRBJ2-7
length: 12
V: TRBV5-6
CDR3: CASSLGGVEQYF
DNA: TGTGCCAGCAGCCTAGGAGGGGTCGAGCAGTACTTC

size: NA
D: NA
J: TRBJ2-7
length: 13
V: TRBV28
CDR3: CASKGQDPYEQYF
DNA: TGTGCCAGCAAGGGGCAGGATCCCTACGAGCAGTACTTC

size: NA
D: NA
J: TRBJ2-7
length: 12
V: TRBV11-2
CDR3: CASSSGTSKLNF
DNA: TGTGCCAGCAGCTCCGGGACATCCAAGCTAAACTTC

size: NA
D: NA
J: TRBJ2-1
length: 15
V: TRBV6-5
CDR3: CASSYSRGLYNEQFF
DNA: TGTGCCAGCAGTTACTCCCGCGGGCTATACAATGAGCAGTTCTTC

size: NA
D: NA
J: TRBJ1-1
length: 13
V: TRBV5-5
CDR3: CASRPDRNTEAFF
DNA: TGTGCCAGCAGACCCGACAGGAACACTGAAGCTTTCTTT

size: NA
D: NA
J: TRBJ2-1
length: 15
V: TRBV7-6
CDR3: CASSYLSVAHNEQFF
DNA: TGTGCCAGCAGCTACCTTAGCGTTGCCCACAATGAGCAGTTCTTC

size: NA
D: NA
J: TRBJ1-1
length: 13
V: TRBV19
CDR3: CASSIMAATEAFF
DNA: TGTGCCAGTAGTATTATGGCGGCCACTGAAGCTTTCTTT

size: NA
D: TRBD2
J: TRBJ2-7
length: 17
V: TRBV9
CDR3: CASSVSRTSESTYEQYF
DNA: TGTGCCAGCAGCGTATCAAGGACTAGCGAGTCCACCTACGAGCAGTACTTC

size: NA
D: TRBD1
J: TRBJ1-2
length: 14
V: TRBV29-1
CDR3: CSVGLTGEPYGYTF
DNA: TGCAGCGTTGGTCTTACAGGGGAGCCCTATGGCTACACCTTC

size: NA
D: NA
J: TRBJ1-4
length: 14
V: TRBV9
CDR3: CASSARGGEEKLFF
DNA: TGTGCCAGCAGCGCCCGGGGGGGAGAGGAAAAACTGTTTTTT

size: few
D: NA
J: TRBJ2-1
length: 15
V: TRBV5-5
CDR3: CASSLPASSYNEQFF
DNA: TGTGCCAGCAGCTTGCCAGCTAGCTCCTACAATGAGCAGTTCTTC

size: NA
D: TRBD1
J: TRBJ2-3
length: 14
V: TRBV9
CDR3: CASSVQGAMDTQYF
DNA: TGTGCCAGCAGCGTTCAGGGGGCGATGGATACGCAGTATTTT

size: NA
D: NA
J: TRBJ2-5
length: 15
V: TRBV28
CDR3: CASSLLGDLQETQYF
DNA: TGTGCCAGCAGTTTATTGGGGGACCTCCAAGAGACCCAGTACTTC

size: NA
D: NA
J: TRBJ1-4
length: 14
V: TRBV25-1
CDR3: CASSGRATNEKLFF
DNA: TGTGCCAGCAGTGGCAGGGCAACTAATGAAAAACTGTTTTTT

size: few
D: NA
J: TRBJ2-7
length: 11
V: TRBV28
CDR3: CASSQLYEQYF
DNA: TGTGCCAGCAGTCAGCTCTACGAGCAGTACTTC

size: NA
D: TRBD2
J: TRBJ2-5
length: 15
V: TRBV2
CDR3: CASSEPGRGLETQYF
DNA: TGTGCCAGCAGTGAACCCGGGAGGGGTCTAGAGACCCAGTACTTC

size: NA
D: NA
J: TRBJ2-2
length: 15
V: TRBV14
CDR3: CASSLTWDVAGELFF
DNA: TGTGCCAGCAGCCTAACTTGGGACGTCGCCGGGGAGCTGTTTTTT